The 28 T cell receptor beta chains below were found in one sample sequenced in a study of T cell responses to AZD1222 COVID-19 vaccine (dated by TCRdb to the early 2020s). The sample's time point, from its label and the paper: baseline before first vaccination. Library creation used the immunoSEQ multiplex PCR assay. This immuneACCESS table, as held by TCRdb, lists in-frame sequences with V and J called but not all clones. Of the missing ones, under half trace to an unresolved V gene in checked studies; the others have no known cause. Present in this sample are about 260,000 clones, over 90% of which were seen just once. The ten largest clones capture 0.55% of the sample. Specimen: peripheral blood, collected on day 0 of AZD1222 vaccination. The receptors were sampled from an adult in good health.

The rearrangement links TRBV5-4 to TRBJ2-1; TRBD1 might be the D (5 bases). Germline CDR1 SGHNT, CDR2 YYREEE (reference sequence). Trimming removed 4 bases from V and 1 base from J, with 9 bases in between. This CDR3 spans 14 amino acids. CDR3 amino acids: CASSLAGSYNEQFF. The CDR3, as DNA: TGTGCCAGCAGCCTTGCAGGGTCCTACAATGAGCAGTTCTTC.

The chain carries TRBV5-4 and TRBJ2-5, with D uncertain. Germline V gene lookup returns CDR1 SGHNT and CDR2 YYREEE (reference sequence). This CDR3 comprises 13 residues. Trimming pared 1 base from V and 7 bases from J, leaving 11 bases between. CDR3 in amino acids: CASSLTHVGTQYF. For the CDR3, the DNA is TGTGCCAGCAGCTTGACTCACGTTGGGACCCAGTACTTC.

This clone was counted a single time. The chain carries TRBV5-6 and TRBJ2-7; D is possibly TRBD1 (7 bases). This CDR3 region has 15 residues. Trimming stripped 4 bases from V and 3 bases from J, with 17 bases between. The germline V gene has CDR1 SGHDT and CDR2 YYEEEE. The CDR3 region is CASSPGGGRVYEQYF. CDR3 in DNA: TGTGCCAGCAGCCCAGGAGGGGGCAGAGTCTACGAGCAGTACTTC. Supplemented by reference TRBV5-6 and TRBJ2-7, the full variable domain reads DAGVTQSPTHLIKTRGQQVTLRCSPKSGHDTVSWYQQALGQGPQFIFQYYEEEERQRGNFPDRFSGHQFPNYSSELNVNALLLGDSALYLCASSPGGGRVYEQYFGPGTRLTVT.

This chain joins TRBV7-2 and TRBJ1-4; no firm D call. The CDR3 runs to 14 residues. CDR1 SGHTA and CDR2 FQGNSA come from the germline V gene. Trimming left V 3 bases short and J 2 bases short, with 7 bases between. The CDR3 loop is CASSFGVTNEKLFF. The CDR3 nucleotides are TGTGCCAGCAGCTTCGGGGTTACTAATGAAAAACTGTTTTTT.

Points on this clone: The junction and the germline gene differ at one end; a read error may be behind it. The V call is TRBV28, the J call TRBJ1-2, with D possibly matching TRBD1 (6 bases). Germline V lookup: CDR1 MDHEN, CDR2 SYDVKM. This CDR3 has 13 residues. CDR3 coding DNA: TGTGCCAGCAATTTACAGGGTCTGTATGGCTACACCTTC. Amino acid sequence: CASNLQGLYGYTF.

Comments on this clone: This sample includes further DNA sequences coding for the same CDR3. The chain links TRBV9 to TRBJ2-2, with D possibly being TRBD2 (6 bases). This CDR3 contains 13 residues. Between the trimmed V and J ends, which lost 2 bases and 5 bases, there was a span of 7 bases. The germline V gene encodes CDR1 SGDLS and CDR2 YYNGEE. The CDR3 DNA reads TGTGCCAGCAGCGTGGGGGGAACCGGGGAGCTGTTTTTT. Amino acids: CASSVGGTGELFF.

This clone was observed a single time. CDR3 in amino acids: CASSLRTGSVASEQFF. CDR3 DNA: TGTGCCAGCAGTCTTCGGACAGGTTCGGTCGCGAGTGAGCAGTTCTTC. The chain combines TRBV28 with TRBJ2-1; 7 nucleotides match TRBD1. The germline CDR1 and CDR2 sequences are MDHEN and SYDVKM. The CDR3 extends over 16 amino acids. J was trimmed by 9 bases and V by 5 bases; bases with no gene match: 16.

The chain recombines TRBV10-3 with TRBJ1-6, with TRBD1 matching 7 bases. The CDR3 has 14 amino acids. V lost 3 bases, J lost 8 bases, and 4 bases stayed unmatched. CDR1 ENHRY and CDR2 SYGVKD come from the germline V gene. The CDR3 is CAISDRQGYSPLHF. The CDR3 nucleotides read TGTGCCATCAGTGACCGACAGGGTTATTCACCCCTCCACTTT.

This sequence joins TRBV19 and TRBJ1-2; D remains ambiguous. V was clipped by 5 bases and J by 4 bases, with 11 bases between them. Germline-derived CDR1 and CDR2 are LNHDA and SQIVND (reference sequence). This CDR3 contains 13 residues. The CDR3: CASSGGRTYGYTF. The DNA of the CDR3 is TGTGCCAGTAGTGGTGGCAGGACCTATGGCTACACCTTC.

This chain connects TRBV28 to TRBJ2-2, with D perhaps matching TRBD1 or TRBD2 (5 bases each). Trimming pared 3 bases from V and 5 bases from J, leaving 19 bases between. Germline assignment: CDR1 MDHEN and CDR2 SYDVKM. The CDR3 is 17 residues long. The CDR3 DNA reads as TGTGCCAGCAGTTTCGGGTTAATGAGGGACGGAACCGGGGAGCTGTTTTTT. It encodes CASSFGLMRDGTGELFF.

This clone was seen only a few times. The same CDR3 can be traced to other DNA sequences in this sample. The V and J genes are TRBV28 and TRBJ1-1, with a weak D call TRBD1 (5 bases). The CDR3 contains 13 residues. The V gene lost 2 bases and the J gene lost 1 base, with 5 bases spanning the gap. CDR1 and CDR2 from the germline V gene are MDHEN and SYDVKM. DNA for the CDR3: TGTGCCAGCAGTTTAGGGGGGAACACTGAAGCTTTCTTT. It yields the protein CASSLGGNTEAFF.

V gene TRBV6-5 combines with J gene TRBJ1-4; D possibly corresponds to TRBD1 (6 bases). This CDR3 region has 15 residues. The V gene's germline CDR1 is MNHEY and CDR2 SVGAGI. The germline V and J ends were trimmed by 6 bases and 8 bases, with 19 bases remaining between them. The CDR3 DNA is TGTGCCAGCAGGGGGGCGACGGCTGGTGGCGAAAAACTGTTTTTT. This sequence encodes CASRGATAGGEKLFF.

The chain combines TRBV19 with TRBJ2-7; D is possibly TRBD1 or TRBD2 (6 bases each). Germline CDR1 is LNHDA and CDR2 is SQIVND (reference sequence). Trimming removed 5 bases at V and 2 bases at J, with 16 bases between. This CDR3 has 15 residues. The CDR3 spells CASSSTGGMAYEQYF. The CDR3 DNA reads TGTGCCAGTAGTTCCACCGGGGGCATGGCCTACGAGCAGTACTTC. The full variable domain, its missing parts supplied by reference TRBV19 and TRBJ2-7, is DGGITQSPKYLFRKEGQNVTLSCEQNLNHDAMYWYRQDPGQGLRLIYYSQIVNDFQKGDIAEGYSVSREKKESFPLTVTSAQKNPTAFYLCASSSTGGMAYEQYFGPGTRLTVT.

The chain links TRBV6-1 to TRBJ1-1; D uncertain. CDR3 length: 13 amino acids. The germline V and J ends were trimmed by 2 bases and 5 bases, with 9 bases remaining between them. Germline CDR1 is MNHNS and CDR2 is SASEGT. CDR3 bases: TGTGCCAGCAGTGAACAGAGAGGGACTGAAGCTTTCTTT. It encodes CASSEQRGTEAFF.

The chain couples TRBV18 to TRBJ2-3; D possibly uses TRBD1 or TRBD2 (5 bases each). Looked up from germline, CDR1 is KGHSH and CDR2 is LQKENI. The CDR3 length is 13 residues. The germline V and J ends were trimmed by 6 bases and 7 bases, with 14 bases remaining between them. CDR3 DNA sequence: TGTGCCAGCTCCCCCGAGGGGATGAATACGCAGTATTTT. Its protein product is CASSPEGMNTQYF. Together with reference TRBV18 and TRBJ2-3, the CDR3 gives the full variable domain: NAGVMQNPRHLVRRRGQEARLRCSPMKGHSHVYWYRQLPEEGLKFMVYLQKENIIDESGMPKERFSAEFPKEGPSILRIQQVVRGDSAAYFCASSPEGMNTQYFGPGTRLTVL.

The chain links TRBV3-1 (or the pseudogene TRBV3-2) to TRBJ1-6; D not certain. The CDR3 extends over 17 amino acids. The germline CDR1 and CDR2 sequences are LGHDT and YNNKEL (reference sequence). V was trimmed by 0 bases and J by 6 bases, leaving 15 bases between them. The CDR3 region is CASSQDSMALANSPLHF. CDR3 DNA: TGTGCCAGCAGCCAAGATTCGATGGCCCTGGCTAATTCACCCCTCCACTTT.

The chain uses TRBV4-3 and TRBJ2-7; TRBD2 agrees at 9 bases. The CDR3 is 16 amino acids. Germline trimming cut 0 bases from V and 3 bases from J; bases unmatched to any gene: 6. CDR1 and CDR2 from the germline V gene are LGHNA and YSLEER. The CDR3 DNA is TGCGCCAGCAGCCAAGATCAAACTAGCGGGCTCTACGAGCAGTACTTC. Encoded protein: CASSQDQTSGLYEQYF.

The chain uses TRBV28 and TRBJ1-2, with D possibly being TRBD1 (6 bases). Trimming stripped 5 bases from V and 2 bases from J, with 18 bases between. CDR1 is MDHEN and CDR2 is SYDVKM in the germline V gene. The CDR3 consists of 16 residues. The CDR3 loop reads CASSTTGTPYNYGYTF. As DNA, the CDR3 is TGTGCCAGCAGTACCACCGGGACACCTTACAACTATGGCTACACCTTC.

The V gene is TRBV7-2, the J gene TRBJ1-4; TRBD1 matches at 7 bases. Trimming removed 8 bases from V and 7 bases from J; junction bases left unmatched: 7. This CDR3 comprises 13 residues. CDR1 SGHTA and CDR2 FQGNSA come from the germline V gene. This chain's CDR3 is CASGGQAGEKLFF. The CDR3 coding sequence is TGTGCCAGCGGCGGACAGGCTGGTGAAAAACTGTTTTTT.

This clone was found a few times. The rearrangement joins TRBV19 to TRBJ2-1; D is uncertain. The V end was cut by 3 bases, the J end by 6 bases, with 15 bases between. Germline V CDR1 and CDR2: LNHDA, SQIVND (reference sequence). The length of the CDR3 is 15 residues. CDR3 sequence reads: CASSIKYKERNEQFF. The CDR3 DNA is TGTGCCAGTAGTATCAAGTATAAGGAGCGCAATGAGCAGTTCTTC. Full variable domain (rest looked up from reference TRBV19 and TRBJ2-1): DGGITQSPKYLFRKEGQNVTLSCEQNLNHDAMYWYRQDPGQGLRLIYYSQIVNDFQKGDIAEGYSVSREKKESFPLTVTSAQKNPTAFYLCASSIKYKERNEQFFGPGTRLTVL.

The gene calls are TRBV19 and TRBJ1-1; a possible D gene is TRBD1 (5 bases). This CDR3 has 14 amino acids. With 3 bases removed from V and 6 bases from J, the gap between germline ends came to 14 bases. Germline V gene lookup returns CDR1 LNHDA and CDR2 SQIVND (reference sequence). This chain's CDR3 is CASSIGGKRAEAFF. The CDR3 nucleotides are TGTGCCAGTAGTATTGGGGGGAAAAGGGCTGAAGCTTTCTTT.

The J gene is TRBJ2-5, the V gene TRBV9; D is ambiguous. Germline assignment: CDR1 SGDLS and CDR2 YYNGEE. The CDR3 sequence is 13 residues long. The ends were cut back, 4 bases at V and 5 bases at J, with 12 bases in the middle. CDR3 residues: CASSPRLGETQYF. CDR3 nucleotides: TGTGCCAGCAGCCCCAGGCTGGGGGAGACCCAGTACTTC.

As regards this clone: The sample has other DNA sequences that encode this CDR3 too. The V call is TRBV5-1, the J call TRBJ2-1; 8 bases are a match to TRBD2. V shed 3 bases, J shed 1 base, and the junction held 3 bases outside the gene matches. CDR3 length: 15 amino acids. CDR1 and CDR2 from the germline V gene are SGHRS and YFSETQ. This chain's CDR3 is CASSSSGGSYNEQFF. The DNA of the CDR3 is TGCGCCAGCAGCTCGAGCGGGGGTTCCTACAATGAGCAGTTCTTC.

The chain uses TRBV13 and TRBJ1-3; tentatively, D is TRBD1 (5 bases). V gave up 0 bases and J gave up 2 bases, with 8 bases separating them. There are 15 residues in the CDR3. Germline V lookup: CDR1 PRHDT, CDR2 FYEKMQ (reference sequence). The CDR3 DNA sequence: TGTGCCAGCAGCTTAGGCCAGGGAGCTGGAAACACCATATATTTT. This sequence encodes CASSLGQGAGNTIYF.

The chain carries TRBV7-3 and TRBJ1-4; 11 bases agree with TRBD1. The CDR3 is 16 residues long. V was clipped by 1 base and J by 4 bases; unmatched bases: 2. Germline CDR1 is SGHTA and CDR2 is FQGTGA. The CDR3: CASSLKGTGGNEKLFF. The CDR3 bases are TGTGCCAGCAGCTTAAAAGGGACAGGGGGTAATGAAAAACTGTTTTTT.

This clone came up once. The chain couples TRBV7-6 to TRBJ2-7; D is unclear. In germline, CDR1 is SGHVS, CDR2 FNYEAQ. The germline V and J ends were trimmed by 0 bases and 6 bases, with 15 bases remaining between them. The CDR3 consists of 15 residues. The CDR3: CASSLASTLVGEQYF. Here the CDR3 DNA reads TGTGCCAGCAGCTTAGCGAGTACACTGGTGGGCGAGCAGTACTTC.

This sequence joins TRBV27 and TRBJ2-1, with 8 bases identical to TRBD2. From germline, CDR1 is MNHEY and CDR2 SMNVEV (reference sequence). This CDR3 contains 13 residues. V shed 6 bases, J shed 7 bases, and the junction held 5 bases outside the gene matches. As DNA, the CDR3 is TGTGCCAGCAGAGCGGGAGACAGGAATGAGCAGTTCTTC. It codes for CASRAGDRNEQFF.

This chain links TRBV28 with TRBJ2-7, with 7 positions matching TRBD1. Per the germline V gene, CDR1 is MDHEN and CDR2 is SYDVKM. V was pared by 5 bases and J by 4 bases, with 14 bases of the junction left unmatched. This CDR3 spans 16 amino acids. CDR3: CASSQGWGQTRYEQYF. The CDR3 DNA reads TGTGCCAGCAGTCAAGGCTGGGGACAGACTCGATACGAGCAGTACTTC.